This TCR beta chain emerged from a study of early T cells in non-severe SARS-CoV-2 infection (dated by TCRdb to 2020 to 2023). As for the study more broadly: Because TCR sequencing was done on bulk RNA from unsorted whole blood, the alpha and beta chains could not be paired.

Summary of the overall study and its limitations: VDJdb matching was skewed toward anti-spike CD8 responses and likely underestimated virus-specific expansions by missing private and CD4 specificities.

Library prep was done by 5' RACE. The sample was run on a NextSeq 500. In the TCR library protocol, unique molecular identifiers were attached to individual cDNA molecules to correct for PCR bias and sequencing error. Sequencing covered both TCR alpha and beta chains, and within each sample the abundances of alpha and beta sequences were tightly co-correlated. Processing in the source paper ran as follows. V gene, J gene and CDR3 annotation of TCR sequences was performed with Decombinator V4. Expanded TCRs were defined as changing significantly between any two time points under a Poisson model with p below 0.0001. TCR abundances were normalised to the total number of TCRs sequenced per sample and expressed as counts per million. TRAV1-2 paired with TRAJ12, TRAJ20 or TRAJ33 defined MAIT TCRs, while TRAV10 paired with TRAJ18 defined iNKT TCRs. VDJdb, accessed on 1 November 2021, was searched for TCRs annotated for CMV, EBV and SARS-CoV-2, and TCRs annotated for more than one antigen were excluded. TCRdb reran the public reads through fastp at Q25 and MiXCR, keeping productive beta chains. Every entry covers one CDR3 protein and lists the most common genes and DNA from its rows. TCRdb, rather than the study authors, made the V and J calls. The table for this sample lists roughly 62,000 distinct CDR3 sequences; 6% to 8.5% of them were counted only once. The ten largest clonotypes hold around 3.4% of the sample.

Set within a cohort of healthcare workers in London, UK, this nested case-control study involved weekly PCR testing of nasopharyngeal swabs along with blood sampling. Between 23 and 31 March 2020, the week of the UK lockdown, healthcare workers were enrolled and then followed up weekly for as long as 16 weeks. The CDR3 spans 14 residues, from the cysteine through the phenylalanine. Here the CDR3 DNA is all that survives: 42 bases in frame from base 1. According to the germline V gene, CDR1 reads MNHNS and CDR2 reads SASEGT. V is pruned by 5 bases and J by 3 bases, leaving 3 bases of the junction without a gene match. Regarding this clonotype: Its antigen is unknown. No base quality values were provided; no much bigger clone lies one nucleotide off.

The rearrangement combines TRBV6-1 with TRBJ1-5; 8 bases in the middle match TRBD1. Input material: whole blood. The TCR originated in an adult who was a healthcare worker with PCR-confirmed SARS-CoV-2 infection or an uninfected control (not recorded which). The nucleotide sequence reads TGTGCCAGCAGTTCCAGGGGGCACAATCAGCCCCAGCATTTT. Translated, it gives CASSSRGHNQPQHF.